The T cell receptor beta chain described here comes from a study of cytomegalovirus exposure and HLA in healthy donors. Study-wide context: Genetic ancestry analysis placed around 76% of the 300 to 500 donors that were genotyped in the Caucasian-associated cluster. Regarding the study as a whole: Most subjects' HLA-A and HLA-B alleles were reportedly predicted from TCR beta sequences.

This CDR3 region has 13 residues. Germline CDR1 is MNHEY and CDR2 is SMNVEV (reference sequence). The ends were cut back, 0 bases at V and 4 bases at J, with 4 bases in the middle. With respect to this clone: The antigen is unknown.

PCR was performed using 60 Vbeta and 13 Jbeta primers. Original handling: Around 10 million of the 80 million or so unique TCR beta chains counted in a later analysis were shared. Some clones are missing from TCRdb's copy, which holds only in-frame ones; the method was immunoSEQ multiplex PCR. That table furnishes V, J and clone size, whereas the DNA furnished D and trimming. The table lists some 100,000 clones, around 86% of them singletons. V gene TRBV27 combines with J gene TRBJ2-1; no clear D gene. The sequenced sample was PBMCs. The receptor was derived from a woman aged 25-40 years in good health and CMV-seronegative. In DNA form, the CDR3 reads TGTGCCAGCAGTTTATCGCGATACAATGAGCAGTTCTTC. It translates to CASSLSRYNEQFF.